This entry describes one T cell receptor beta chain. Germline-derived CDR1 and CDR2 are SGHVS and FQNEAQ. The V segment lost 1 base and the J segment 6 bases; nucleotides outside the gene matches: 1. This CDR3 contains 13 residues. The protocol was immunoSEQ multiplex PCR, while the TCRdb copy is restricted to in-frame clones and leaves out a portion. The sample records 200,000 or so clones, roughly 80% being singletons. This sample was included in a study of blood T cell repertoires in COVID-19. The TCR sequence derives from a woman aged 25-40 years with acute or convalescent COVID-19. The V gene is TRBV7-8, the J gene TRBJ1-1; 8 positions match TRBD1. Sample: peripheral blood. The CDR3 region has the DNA TGTGCCAGCAGCTTAGGACAGGGGTCTGAAGCTTTCTTT. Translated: CASSLGQGSEAFF. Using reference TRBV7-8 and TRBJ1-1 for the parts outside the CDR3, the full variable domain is GAGVSQSPRYKVAKRGQDVALRCDPISGHVSLFWYQQALGQGPEFLTYFQNEAQLDKSGLPSDRFFAERPEGSVSTLKIQRTQQEDSAVYLCASSLGQGSEAFFGQGTRLTVV.